A selection of T cell receptor beta chains follows, all from one sample in a study of cytomegalovirus exposure and HLA in healthy donors. The repertoire was sequenced with immunoSEQ multiplex PCR; TCRdb's copy has only in-frame clones and lacks some. The repertoire has fewer than 70,000 clones, 80% to 95% of them found once; the top ten carry 3%. The source material was PBMCs. These receptors all come from a man younger than 30 in good health and CMV-seronegative. Each CDR3 is given with its conserved first and last residue. The D gene is left open where the match is weak. A row's size may be missing; if present it is once, few, many or a size class.

v_gene	abundance	d_gene	j_gene	CDR3aa	CDR3nt
TRBV6-5	NA	TRBD1	TRBJ2-1	CASSQYRTGRNEQFF	TGTGCCAGCAGTCAATACCGGACAGGGCGCAATGAGCAGTTCTTC
TRBV7-8	NA	TRBD2	TRBJ2-5	CASSLARASGETQYF	TGTGCCAGCAGCTTAGCGAGAGCTAGCGGGGAGACCCAGTACTTC
TRBV29-1	NA	NA	TRBJ2-1	CSVVQRLANNEQFF	TGCAGCGTTGTGCAGCGGCTAGCTAACAATGAGCAGTTCTTC
TRBV19	NA	NA	TRBJ1-2	CATSAGRGYGYTF	TGTGCCACCTCTGCGGGGAGAGGCTATGGCTACACCTTC
TRBV10-3	NA	TRBD1	TRBJ2-3	CAISERGRGADTQYF	TGTGCCATCAGTGAAAGGGGGCGAGGGGCAGATACGCAGTATTTT
TRBV27	NA	TRBD1	TRBJ1-5	CASRHGTGRNQPQHF	TGTGCCAGCAGGCACGGGACAGGGCGAAATCAGCCCCAGCATTTT
TRBV28	NA	NA	TRBJ2-1	CASRNSGLYNEQFF	TGTGCCAGCAGAAATAGCGGCCTTTACAATGAGCAGTTCTTC
TRBV5-1	NA	NA	TRBJ2-7	CASSLDRASYEQYF	TGCGCCAGCAGCTTGGACAGGGCCTCCTACGAGCAGTACTTC
TRBV10-3	NA	NA	TRBJ2-2	CAISVLVNTGELFF	TGTGCCATCAGTGTACTAGTGAACACCGGGGAGCTGTTTTTT
TRBV6-5	few	NA	TRBJ2-1	CASRRDPYNEQFF	TGTGCCAGCAGGCGGGACCCATACAATGAGCAGTTCTTC
TRBV19	NA	TRBD2	TRBJ2-1	CASSSSGPYNEQFF	TGTGCCAGTAGTAGTAGCGGGCCATACAATGAGCAGTTCTTC
TRBV6-5	NA	TRBD1	TRBJ2-7	CASSYWRQGKYEQYF	TGTGCCAGCAGTTATTGGAGACAGGGGAAGTACGAGCAGTACTTC
TRBV29-1	NA	TRBD2	TRBJ2-5	CSVTTSGSGETQYF	TGCAGCGTTACCACTAGCGGGAGTGGTGAGACCCAGTACTTC
TRBV6-6	NA	TRBD2	TRBJ2-1	CASRPSGGSYNEQFF	TGTGCCAGCAGGCCTAGCGGGGGCTCCTACAATGAGCAGTTCTTC
TRBV27	NA	TRBD2	TRBJ2-7	CASSLGYGGSYEQYF	TGTGCCAGCAGTTTAGGGTACGGCGGGAGCTACGAGCAGTACTTC
TRBV5-5	NA	NA	TRBJ2-5	CASSLEGETQYF	TGTGCCAGCAGCTTGGAGGGGGAGACCCAGTACTTC
TRBV4-1	NA	TRBD2	TRBJ2-1	CASSNLLAGVSSYEQFF	TGCGCCAGCAGCAACCTACTAGCGGGAGTATCTAGTTATGAGCAGTTCTTC
TRBV7-9	NA	NA	TRBJ1-5	CASSHSNQPQHF	TGTGCCAGCTCCCATTCAAATCAGCCCCAGCATTTT
TRBV5-8	NA	NA	TRBJ1-5	CASSYWEGLGNQPQHF	TGTGCCAGCAGCTATTGGGAGGGGTTGGGGAATCAGCCCCAGCATTTT
TRBV5-1	once	TRBD2	TRBJ2-1	CASSSTSGTNEQFF	TGCGCCAGCAGCTCTACTAGCGGGACCAATGAGCAGTTCTTC
TRBV19	NA	TRBD2	TRBJ2-3	CASSSGLAGGTQYF	TGTGCCAGTAGTTCGGGACTAGCGGGAGGTACGCAGTATTTT
TRBV6-1	once	TRBD1	TRBJ2-2	CASRAGTDDTGELFF	TGTGCCAGCAGGGCCGGGACAGATGACACCGGGGAGCTGTTTTTT
TRBV18	NA	TRBD2	TRBJ2-7	CASSPASGSYEQYF	TGTGCCAGCTCACCGGCTAGCGGATCCTACGAGCAGTACTTC
TRBV30	few	TRBD1	TRBJ1-2	CAWSVRSWDRANYGYTF	TGTGCCTGGAGTGTACGTAGTTGGGACAGGGCTAACTATGGCTACACCTTC
TRBV5-1	NA	NA	TRBJ2-7	CASSLGQRSYEQYF	TGCGCCAGCAGCTTAGGACAGAGGTCCTACGAGCAGTACTTC
TRBV28	NA	NA	TRBJ2-7	CASSLVGPYEQYF	TGTGCCAGCAGTTTAGTGGGGCCCTACGAGCAGTACTTC
TRBV10-2	NA	NA	TRBJ2-7	CASSESASAYEQYF	TGCGCCAGCAGTGAGTCCGCTAGTGCGTACGAGCAGTACTTC
TRBV6-5	NA	NA	TRBJ2-1	CASRNGLGRNNEQFF	TGTGCCAGCAGAAATGGACTGGGTCGGAACAATGAGCAGTTCTTC
TRBV9	NA	TRBD1	TRBJ1-4	CASSVDSGQRNEKLFF	TGTGCCAGCAGCGTAGATTCGGGACAGAGAAATGAAAAACTGTTTTTT
TRBV5-1	NA	TRBD1	TRBJ2-2	CASSTGQGAGELFF	TGCGCCAGCAGCACCGGACAGGGGGCCGGGGAGCTGTTTTTT
TRBV7-8	NA	NA	TRBJ1-4	CASSSREGINEKLFF	TGTGCCAGCAGTAGCCGCGAGGGAATCAATGAAAAACTGTTTTTT
TRBV5-1	NA	NA	TRBJ2-7	CASSLVGSGYEQYF	TGCGCCAGCAGCTTGGTAGGGAGTGGCTACGAGCAGTACTTC
TRBV27	NA	NA	TRBJ1-5	CASSPHRDSNQPQHF	TGTGCCAGCAGTCCCCACAGGGATAGCAATCAGCCCCAGCATTTT
TRBV11-1	NA	TRBD2	TRBJ2-1	CASSLSGGSSYNEQFF	TGTGCCAGCAGCTTATCCGGCGGGAGCTCCTACAATGAGCAGTTCTTC
TRBV6-6	NA	TRBD2	TRBJ2-1	CASSLLAGGDEQFF	TGTGCCAGCAGTTTACTAGCGGGAGGCGATGAGCAGTTCTTC
TRBV18	NA	TRBD1	TRBJ1-2	CASSPRTGGGNYGYTF	TGTGCCAGCTCACCAAGGACAGGGGGCGGAAACTATGGCTACACCTTC
TRBV18	NA	TRBD1	TRBJ2-7	CASSPGQVGYEQYF	TGTGCCAGCTCACCGGGACAGGTAGGCTACGAGCAGTACTTC
TRBV27	NA	NA	TRBJ1-1	CASSSRVGSEAFF	TGTGCCAGCAGTTCCAGGGTAGGATCTGAAGCTTTCTTT
TRBV27	NA	TRBD1	TRBJ1-5	CASSPGTGFDQPQHF	TGTGCCAGCAGCCCGGGGACAGGGTTCGATCAGCCCCAGCATTTT
TRBV5-5	NA	TRBD2	TRBJ2-1	CASSWSGTTPTYNEQFF	TGTGCCAGCAGCTGGTCGGGGACTACCCCCACTTACAATGAGCAGTTCTTC
TRBV5-1	NA	NA	TRBJ2-3	CASSSPSTDTQYF	TGCGCCAGCAGCTCCCCCTCCACAGATACGCAGTATTTT
TRBV2	NA	TRBD2	TRBJ2-3	CASSERGLAARGDTQYF	TGTGCCAGCAGTGAACGGGGACTAGCGGCGAGGGGAGATACGCAGTATTTT
TRBV27	NA	TRBD1	TRBJ2-7	CASSLIGTGPYEQYF	TGTGCCAGCAGTTTAATTGGGACAGGGCCCTACGAGCAGTACTTC
TRBV27	once	TRBD2	TRBJ2-5	CASSSGLARETQYF	TGTGCCAGCAGTTCGGGACTAGCGAGAGAGACCCAGTACTTC
TRBV2	NA	NA	TRBJ1-1	CASGSLGQNTEAFF	TGTGCCAGCGGCTCTTTAGGACAGAACACTGAAGCTTTCTTT
TRBV7-2	NA	TRBD2	TRBJ2-5	CASSLVPREGETQYF	TGTGCCAGCAGCTTAGTTCCCAGGGAGGGAGAGACCCAGTACTTC
TRBV21-1	NA	NA	TRBJ2-7	CASSKEFIAGRSRYEQYF	TGTGCCAGCAGCAAAGAGTTCATAGCGGGACGCTCGAGATACGAGCAGTACTTC
TRBV28	NA	NA	TRBJ1-5	CASSTDSNQPQHF	TGTGCCAGCAGCACAGATAGCAATCAGCCCCAGCATTTT
TRBV5-1	NA	TRBD2	TRBJ2-5	CASSFGLAGKGETQYF	TGCGCCAGCAGCTTCGGACTAGCGGGGAAAGGGGAGACCCAGTACTTC
TRBV28	NA	NA	TRBJ2-5	CARQFQETQYF	TGTGCCCGACAGTTCCAAGAGACCCAGTACTTC
TRBV5-1	NA	NA	TRBJ2-3	CASSLAVGEQDTQYF	TGCGCCAGCAGCTTGGCCGTTGGTGAACAAGATACGCAGTATTTT
TRBV6-5	once	NA	TRBJ2-2	CASSSDRSVAGELFF	TGTGCCAGCAGTTCCGACAGATCGGTTGCCGGGGAGCTGTTTTTT
TRBV5-5	NA	TRBD1	TRBJ2-7	CASSLATGTEQYF	TGTGCCAGCAGCTTGGCGACAGGGACCGAGCAGTACTTC